This T cell receptor beta chain was recorded in a study of cytomegalovirus exposure and HLA in healthy donors. The data were produced by immunoSEQ multiplex PCR, yet TCRdb's version contains in-frame clones alone and is incomplete. The profile covers 85,000 to 120,000 clones, with approximately 94% appearing a single time and roughly 0.9% taken by the ten largest. This sequence originates from a woman in her late teens or twenties in good health and CMV-seronegative. Sample: PBMCs.

CDR3 sequence: CASSSRSGGNEQFF. CDR3 bases: TGTGCCAGCAGCTCGAGATCGGGGGGAAATGAGCAGTTCTTC. The chain carries TRBV7-6 and TRBJ2-1, with 7 bases identical to TRBD2. The CDR3 runs to 14 residues. With 4 bases clipped from V and 7 bases from J, the junction kept 7 bases outside the gene matches. In germline, CDR1 is SGHVS, CDR2 FNYEAQ.